Sequencing of this T cell receptor (beta chain) was carried out in a study of neurological immune-mediated disorders. The authors made cDNA by 5'RACE with 10-nucleotide random UMIs. Sequencing of 15-18 subjects in each run yielded over 170 million TCR-beta sequences. One entry per CDR3 protein, called by TCRdb with MiXCR from the 5' RACE reads. The table shows over 55,000 distinct CDR3 sequences, with approximately 12% occurring only once. Time point denoted: longitudinal time-point 1 (baseline). Unsorted libraries were prepared from 2 million PBMCs held at -80 C. At least ten counts were recorded for this clonotype. V gave up 2 bases and J gave up 3 bases; unmatched junction bases: 2. CDR3 length: 14 residues. The germline gives CDR1 SGHTA, CDR2 FQGNSA.

J is TRBJ2-7 and V is TRBV7-2; the match to TRBD1 covers 9 bases. Input material: PBMCs. This clonotype was obtained from a male donor with HTLV-1-associated myelopathy (HAM/TSP). In nucleotides, the CDR3 is TGTGCCAGCAGCTTACTGGACAGGGGCTACGAGCAGTACTTC. As protein: CASSLLDRGYEQYF.